This T cell receptor beta chain was sequenced in a study of STAT5B mutations in CD4+ large granular lymphocyte leukemia. As for this clone: No antigen is known for it.

CDR3 length: 12 amino acids. V lost 2 bases to trimming and J lost 13 bases; unmatched junction nucleotides: 5. Per the germline V gene, CDR1 is SGHNT and CDR2 is YENEEA. Study results and limitations: Top patient clones used TRBV06 genes more often: 8/27 versus 2/35 in controls.

Only in-frame clones appear in the TCRdb table, and some are missing; sequencing was by immunoSEQ multiplex PCR. Of about 24,000 clones in the sample, 72% were seen once. This receptor was obtained from a human donor in good health. Material for sequencing was CD4+ T cells from blood buffy coats. This chain connects TRBV11-3 to TRBJ1-1; the match to TRBD1 covers 9 bases. The CDR3 spells CASSLWDREIFF. The CDR3 DNA follows: TGTGCCAGCAGCTTATGGGACAGGGAAATTTTCTTT.